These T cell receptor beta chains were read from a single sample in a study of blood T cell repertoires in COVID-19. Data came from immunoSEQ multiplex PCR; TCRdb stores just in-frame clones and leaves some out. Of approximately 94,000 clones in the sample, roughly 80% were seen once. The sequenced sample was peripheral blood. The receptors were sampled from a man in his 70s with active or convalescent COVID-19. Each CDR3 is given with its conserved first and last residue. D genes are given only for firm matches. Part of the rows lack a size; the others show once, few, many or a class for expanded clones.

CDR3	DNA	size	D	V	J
CATSQGGGYTF	TGTGCCACCTCACAGGGCGGGGGCTACACCTTC	NA	NA	TRBV24-1	TRBJ1-2
CASSVESDYQPQHF	TGTGCCAGCAGCGTAGAGTCAGACTATCAGCCCCAGCATTTT	NA	NA	TRBV9	TRBJ1-5
CASRLRLAVYEQYF	TGTGCCAGCAGACTACGACTAGCGGTCTACGAGCAGTACTTC	NA	NA	TRBV21-1	TRBJ2-7
CASSPSSGWSYEQYF	TGTGCCAGCAGCCCTAGCTCTGGCTGGTCCTACGAGCAGTACTTC	NA	NA	TRBV14	TRBJ2-7
CASSSAAYGNQPQHF	TGTGCCAGCAGCTCCGCTGCCTACGGGAATCAGCCCCAGCATTTT	NA	NA	TRBV7-2	TRBJ1-5
CASSILGTVNTEAFF	TGTGCCAGTAGTATACTGGGGACAGTGAACACTGAAGCTTTCTTT	NA	TRBD1	TRBV19	TRBJ1-1
CASSPGGGSIYEQYF	TGTGCCAGTAGTCCTGGCGGAGGCTCTATCTACGAGCAGTACTTC	once	NA	TRBV19	TRBJ2-7
CAISESGDEQFF	TGTGCCATCAGTGAATCAGGGGATGAGCAGTTCTTC	NA	NA	TRBV10-3	TRBJ2-1
CASSPGLGSETQYF	TGTGCCAGCTCACCGGGACTAGGTTCCGAGACCCAGTACTTC	NA	TRBD2	TRBV18	TRBJ2-5
CASSSYPTLAGIYNEQFF	TGCGCCAGCAGCTCGTACCCCACACTAGCGGGGATTTACAATGAGCAGTTCTTC	NA	TRBD2	TRBV5-1	TRBJ2-1
CASSHSLKSQGYNSPLHF	TGCGCCAGCAGCCACTCACTCAAGTCGCAGGGTTATAATTCACCCCTCCACTTT	NA	NA	TRBV4-1	TRBJ1-6
CASSSGQEGYTF	TGCGCCAGCAGCTCGGGACAGGAAGGCTACACCTTC	NA	TRBD1	TRBV5-1	TRBJ1-2
CASSLRGPNEQFF	TGTGCCAGCAGCCTGAGAGGCCCCAATGAGCAGTTCTTC	NA	NA	TRBV3-1/TRBV3-2	TRBJ2-1
CASSRTETMNTEAFF	TGTGCCAGCAGCCGGACAGAAACCATGAACACTGAAGCTTTCTTT	once	NA	TRBV11-2	TRBJ1-1